Given below is one T cell receptor beta chain in context. The CDR3 has 12 residues. CDR1 is SQVTM, CDR2 ANQGSEA, per germline. V was trimmed by 7 bases and J by 4 bases, leaving 11 bases between them. The record originates from a study of blood T cells in healthy people across ages. With a J-beta primer mix and a sample-barcoded 5' primer, a second PCR ran about 7 to 12 cycles. TCRdb re-called the 5' RACE reads through MiXCR, storing one row per CDR3 protein. In the table there are 550,000 to 750,000 distinct CDR3 sequences, roughly 21% of which are singletons. The clonotype originates from a man aged 70 or older in good health. The V and J genes are TRBV29-1 and TRBJ2-1, with D unclear. What was sequenced was blood. The CDR3 DNA is TGCAGCGCTGATATGGCTTACAATGAGCAGTTCTTC. As protein: CSADMAYNEQFF.